One sample yielded the 21 T cell receptor beta chains listed below, sequenced in a study of neurological immune-mediated disorders. TCRdb ran MiXCR on the 5' RACE reads and lists one entry per CDR3 protein. The sample shows 45,000 to 50,000 distinct CDR3 sequences, approximately 2.8% of them seen only once. What was sequenced was PBMCs. These TCRs come from a woman between 45 and 65 years old with multiple sclerosis.

This clonotype was counted many times. This chain uses TRBV5-1 with TRBJ2-4, with 9 bases identical to TRBD1. CDR3 length: 17 residues. Trimming took 3 bases from V and 5 from J; bases not matched to a gene: 12. Germline CDR1 and CDR2: SGHRS and YFSETQ. The CDR3 here is CASSWAGQGTGENIQYF. For the CDR3, the DNA is TGCGCCAGCAGCTGGGCGGGACAGGGCACTGGGGAAAACATTCAGTACTTC.

In this sample, this clonotype turned up many times. The gene calls are TRBV7-8 and TRBJ2-5; D is perhaps TRBD1 or TRBD2 (5 bases each). V shed 4 bases and J shed 10 bases, with 13 bases lying between them. The length of the CDR3 is 12 residues. Germline CDR1 and CDR2: SGHVS and FQNEAQ. The CDR3 region is CASSWTGTSQYF. The CDR3 DNA follows: TGTGCCAGCAGCTGGACCGGGACCAGCCAGTACTTC.

This clonotype was recorded at least ten times. The chain has TRBV20-1 and TRBJ2-7; a weak D match, TRBD1 (6 bases). V lost 4 bases, J lost 4 bases, and 17 bases lay in between. The V gene's germline CDR1 is DFQATT and CDR2 SNEGSKA (reference sequence). The CDR3 contains 14 residues. CDR3 coding DNA: TGCAGTGCTAAAGCCGGCAGGGGAACATACGAGCAGTACTTC. It encodes CSAKAGRGTYEQYF.

This clonotype has at least ten counts. The V gene is TRBV7-9, the J gene TRBJ2-7; D possibly corresponds to TRBD1 (6 bases). The CDR3 covers 14 residues. V lost 3 bases and J lost 2, with 11 bases in between. Germline CDR1 and CDR2: SEHNR and FQNEAQ (reference sequence). CDR3 DNA sequence: TGTGCCAGCAGCTTGGGACACGGAACCTACGAGCAGTACTTC. This gives the protein CASSLGHGTYEQYF.

This clonotype has ten or more counts. In DNA form, the CDR3 reads TGTGCCAGCAGTTCCCCCGGGAGGGGTGGCAATCAGCCCCAGCATTTT. Translated: CASSSPGRGGNQPQHF. V usage is TRBV28 and J usage is TRBJ1-5, with D possibly being TRBD1 (5 bases). This CDR3 spans 16 amino acids. V was cut by 4 bases and J by 2 bases, with 15 bases left in between. Germline V gives CDR1 MDHEN, CDR2 SYDVKM.

V and J are TRBV5-1 and TRBJ1-3; the D gene is possibly TRBD1 (5 bases). The CDR3 sequence is 14 residues long. Germline V gives CDR1 SGHRS, CDR2 YFSETQ. Deletions cut 4 bases from V and 4 bases from J, with 12 bases between. The CDR3 sequence: CASSPDRYGNTIYF. In DNA, the CDR3 is TGCGCCAGCAGCCCTGACAGATACGGAAACACCATATATTTT.

This clonotype was detected many times. The CDR3, as DNA: TGTGCCAGCAGTTTTTCTGGGGCCAACGTCCTGACTTTC. Its protein is CASSFSGANVLTF. The chain uses TRBV27 and TRBJ2-6, with no clear D. Trimming cost V 3 bases and J 1 base, with 1 base left between them. Looked up from germline, CDR1 is MNHEY and CDR2 is SMNVEV (reference sequence). This CDR3 spans 13 amino acids.

This clonotype was picked up many times. V gene TRBV4-1 combines with J gene TRBJ1-1; D may be TRBD1 (5 bases). The CDR3 totals 14 residues. V lost 5 bases and J 10 bases, leaving 20 bases between the germline ends. Per germline, CDR1 MGHRA and CDR2 YSYEKL. CDR3 coding DNA: TGCGCCAGCAGCGCCCCCACCGGGGGGGGGACAGCTTTCTTT. Translating it yields CASSAPTGGGTAFF.

This clonotype was seen at least ten times. The V gene is TRBV6-5, the J gene TRBJ1-1; the match to TRBD1 covers 7 bases. Germline V lookup: CDR1 MNHEY, CDR2 SVGAGI. V lost 2 bases and J lost 5; bases outside the gene matches: 2. CDR3 length: 13 residues. The CDR3 DNA follows: TGTGCCAGCAGTTACCGGGGACAGACTGAAGCTTTCTTT. Protein product: CASSYRGQTEAFF.

This clonotype was recorded many times. The rearrangement links TRBV29-1 to TRBJ1-2, with D unresolved. Per germline, CDR1 SQVTM and CDR2 ANQGSEA. This CDR3 is built from 10 residues. V gave up 5 bases and J gave up 5 bases, with 6 bases separating them. CDR3 DNA: TGCAGCGTTCTAGAGTATGGCTACACCTTC. Translated, it gives CSVLEYGYTF.

This clonotype was detected many times. The chain joins TRBV30 to TRBJ1-1; no clear D gene. Trimming pared 2 bases from V and 0 bases from J, leaving 13 bases between. This CDR3 has 15 residues. Germline V CDR1 and CDR2: GTSNPN, SVGIG (reference sequence). The CDR3 here is CAWSRPSGLNTEAFF. For the CDR3, the DNA is TGTGCCTGGAGTAGACCATCGGGGTTGAACACTGAAGCTTTCTTT.

In this sample, this clonotype turned up many times. The chain employs TRBV20-1 and TRBJ2-6; D remains unclear. Per the germline V gene, CDR1 is DFQATT and CDR2 is SNEGSKA (reference sequence). Trimming cost V 5 bases and J 5 bases, with 7 bases left between them. The CDR3 length is 12 residues. The CDR3 protein is CSARGRANVLTF. CDR3 coding DNA: TGCAGTGCTCGCGGCAGGGCCAACGTCCTGACTTTC.

This clonotype showed up many times. The rearrangement uses TRBV15 and TRBJ1-2; D ambiguous. CDR3 length equals 15 residues. Germline loops: CDR1 LNHNV, CDR2 YYDKDF (reference sequence). V gave up 1 base and J gave up 4 bases, with 13 bases separating them. The CDR3 protein is CATSRGKNVLYGYTF. The CDR3 DNA follows: TGTGCCACCAGCAGAGGAAAAAACGTACTCTATGGCTACACCTTC.

Ten or more counts support this clonotype. Here the CDR3 reads CASSPGTSVSTDTQYF. In DNA form, the CDR3 reads TGTGCCAGCAGCCCTGGGACTAGCGTGAGCACAGATACGCAGTATTTT. The chain carries TRBV7-6 and TRBJ2-3; TRBD2 aligns across 10 bases. Germline values: CDR1 SGHVS, CDR2 FNYEAQ. The junction had 5 bases not matched to a gene; V was cut back by 5 bases and J by 0 bases. This CDR3 contains 16 residues.

This clonotype showed up many times. The rearrangement joins TRBV7-9 to TRBJ2-5; a possible D gene is TRBD2 (6 bases). The CDR3 loop spans 15 amino acids. Trimming cost V 1 base and J 4 bases, with 13 bases left between them. Germline V gene lookup returns CDR1 SEHNR and CDR2 FQNEAQ (reference sequence). The CDR3 sequence: CASSLVRGLGETQYF. CDR3 DNA: TGTGCCAGCAGCTTAGTAAGGGGACTCGGAGAGACCCAGTACTTC.

This clonotype was found many times. This rearrangement joins TRBV5-1 to TRBJ1-3, with D possibly matching TRBD1 (5 bases). This CDR3 has 15 residues. Trimming took 0 bases from V and 4 from J, leaving 11 bases between them. Germline V gene data show CDR1 as SGHRS and CDR2 as YFSETQ. The CDR3 DNA reads TGCGCCAGCAGCTTGGGGCAGGGAGCCGGAAACACCATATATTTT. Amino acid sequence: CASSLGQGAGNTIYF.

This clonotype appeared many times. This chain connects TRBV20-1 to TRBJ2-1; 8 nucleotides agree with TRBD1. Germline V gene sequence: CDR1 DFQATT, CDR2 SNEGSKA (reference sequence). The CDR3 has 15 amino acids. The junction had 9 bases not matched to a gene; V was cut back by 4 bases and J by 4 bases. The CDR3: CSAIRLTGEYNEQFF. The DNA for the CDR3 is TGCAGTGCTATCCGCCTGACAGGGGAGTACAATGAGCAGTTCTTC.

This clonotype was found many times. This chain uses TRBV7-2 with TRBJ2-2; D is ambiguous. CDR3 size: 15 residues. Germline CDR1 reads SGHTA; CDR2 reads FQGNSA. Trimming left V 1 base short and J 8 bases short, with 14 bases between. CDR3 nucleotide sequence: TGTGCCAGCAGCTTAGAATTTAGTTTAGGAGGGGAGCTGTTTTTT. Translating it yields CASSLEFSLGGELFF. Using reference TRBV7-2 and TRBJ2-2 for the parts outside the CDR3, the full variable domain is GAGVSQSPSNKVTEKGKDVELRCDPISGHTALYWYRQSLGQGLEFLIYFQGNSAPDKSGLPSDRFSAERTGGSVSTLTIQRTQQEDSAVYLCASSLEFSLGGELFFGEGSRLTVL.

In this sample, this clonotype turned up many times. This chain links TRBV5-5 with TRBJ1-1, with D unresolved. This CDR3 region has 13 residues. Germline lookup yields CDR1 SGHKS and CDR2 YYEKEE (reference sequence). Trimming removed 1 base at V and 8 bases at J, with 12 bases between. CDR3 bases: TGTGCCAGCAGCTTGTCTGGCCCTTCGGAAGCTTTCTTT. As protein: CASSLSGPSEAFF.

This clonotype rates as medium-sized (0.01 to 0.1%). The chain couples TRBV5-4 to TRBJ2-5; 7 bases fit TRBD1. Germline V lookup: CDR1 SGHNT, CDR2 YYREEE (reference sequence). V lost 2 bases, J lost 2 bases, and 3 bases stayed unmatched. CDR3 length equals 14 residues. CDR3 nucleotides: TGTGCCAGCAGCTTTAACAGGGGACAAGAGACCCAGTACTTC. This translates into CASSFNRGQETQYF.

This clonotype has a count of ten or more. V is TRBV7-8 and J is TRBJ2-1; TRBD2 is a possible D gene (6 bases). This CDR3 spans 15 amino acids. Germline V gene lookup returns CDR1 SGHVS and CDR2 FQNEAQ. Trimming removed 1 base at V and 4 bases at J, with 11 bases between. The CDR3 here is CASSLGAGRYNEQFF. CDR3 coding DNA: TGTGCCAGCAGCTTAGGCGCGGGGAGATACAATGAGCAGTTCTTC.